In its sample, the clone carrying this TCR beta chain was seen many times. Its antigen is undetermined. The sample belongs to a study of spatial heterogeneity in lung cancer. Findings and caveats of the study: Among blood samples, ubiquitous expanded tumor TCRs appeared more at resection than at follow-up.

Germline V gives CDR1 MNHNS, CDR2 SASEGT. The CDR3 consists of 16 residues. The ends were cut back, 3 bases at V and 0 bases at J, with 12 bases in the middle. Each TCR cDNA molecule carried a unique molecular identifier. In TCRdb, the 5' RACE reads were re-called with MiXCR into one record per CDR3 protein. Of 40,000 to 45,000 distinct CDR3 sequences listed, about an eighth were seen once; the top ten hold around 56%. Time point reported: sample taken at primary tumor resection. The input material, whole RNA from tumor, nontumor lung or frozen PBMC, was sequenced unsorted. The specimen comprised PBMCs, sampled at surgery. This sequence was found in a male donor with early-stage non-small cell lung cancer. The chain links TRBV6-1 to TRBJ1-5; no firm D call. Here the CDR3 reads CASSEGAGYSNQPQHF. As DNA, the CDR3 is TGTGCCAGCAGTGAGGGAGCGGGATATAGCAATCAGCCCCAGCATTTT.